Below, 24 T cell receptor beta chains from the same sample are listed, as sequenced in a study of blood T cell repertoires in COVID-19 (dated by TCRdb to between 2020 and 2021). Libraries came from the immunoSEQ multiplex PCR assay. The immuneACCESS repertoire file appears here via TCRdb, limited to in-frame rearrangements. These files lack a portion of the clones; in checked studies, under half of the deficit traces to unresolved V genes, and the cause of the others is not known. The table for this sample lists 90,000 to 120,000 clones; roughly four fifths of them were counted only once. Clones ranked in the top ten supply roughly 3.4% of the sample. Sequencing was carried out using peripheral blood. These receptors came from a woman older than 75 with active or convalescent COVID-19.

This clone showed up just a few times. The chain combines TRBV10-3 with TRBJ1-1; TRBD1 aligns across 7 bases. The J segment lost 1 base and the V segment lost 6 bases, leaving 5 bases of the junction unmatched. The CDR3 runs 14 residues. Per germline, CDR1 ENHRY and CDR2 SYGVKD. In DNA form, the CDR3 reads TGTGCCATCAGCCTCAACAGGGGGAACACTGAAGCTTTCTTT. Translation: CAISLNRGNTEAFF.

The CDR3 DNA is TGTGCCAGTCGGAAGACAACAACTAATGAAAAACTGTTTTTT. Protein: CASRKTTTNEKLFF. This chain links TRBV19 with TRBJ1-4; D uncertain. V shed 8 bases and J shed 0 bases, with 10 bases lying between them. This CDR3 spans 14 amino acids. Germline V gene sequence: CDR1 LNHDA, CDR2 SQIVND (reference sequence).

This clone was seen a few times. This chain connects TRBV9 to TRBJ1-2, with TRBD1 identical over 10 bases. The ends lost 3 bases at V and 4 bases at J; junction bases unmatched: 0. There are 13 residues in the CDR3. Germline lookup yields CDR1 SGDLS and CDR2 YYNGEE. CDR3 residues: CASSGQGAYGYTF. The CDR3 nucleotides read TGTGCCAGCAGCGGACAGGGGGCCTATGGCTACACCTTC.

This chain joins TRBV6-6 and TRBJ1-1; 7 bases align to TRBD1. Unmatched junction bases numbered 7, after V lost 10 bases and J lost 2 bases. This CDR3 is 13 amino acids long. Germline V CDR1 and CDR2: MNHNY, SVGAGI (reference sequence). As DNA, the CDR3 is TGTGCCATCCGAGACAGGGACAACACTGAAGCTTTCTTT. It encodes CAIRDRDNTEAFF.

The chain joins TRBV30 to TRBJ1-3, with TRBD1 matching over 7 bases. J lost 4 bases, V lost 4 bases, and 4 bases had no gene match. The CDR3 covers 13 residues. Germline CDR1 and CDR2: GTSNPN and SVGIG (reference sequence). The CDR3 region has the DNA TGTGCCTGGACCAGGGGGTTGGGAAACACCATATATTTT. Its protein is CAWTRGLGNTIYF.

This clone came up many times. CDR3 amino acids: CASSSGGTQETQYF. CDR3 coding DNA: TGTGCCAGCAGCTCGGGGGGTACACAAGAGACCCAGTACTTC. The V and J genes are TRBV5-4 and TRBJ2-5; TRBD2 aligns across 7 bases. Trimming cost V 3 bases and J 2 bases; bases outside gene matches: 4. CDR1 and CDR2 (germline): SGHNT, YYREEE (reference sequence). The CDR3 has 14 residues.

The V gene is TRBV30, the J gene TRBJ2-7; the match to TRBD2 covers 8 bases. The J segment lost 4 bases and the V segment lost 0 bases, leaving 2 bases of the junction unmatched. Germline CDR1 and CDR2: GTSNPN and SVGIG (reference sequence). The CDR3 loop spans 13 amino acids. The CDR3 DNA reads TGTGCCTGGAGTGTAACTAGCGGATACGAGCAGTACTTC. Its translation is CAWSVTSGYEQYF.

The chain couples TRBV11-2 to TRBJ1-2; D call uncertain. The V end lost 0 bases, the J end lost 5 bases, and 13 bases lay between the germline ends. This CDR3 is built from 15 residues. Germline V gives CDR1 SGHAT, CDR2 FQNNGV. The CDR3, as DNA: TGTGCCAGCAGCTTAGACGCGGGTTCGAAGTATGGCTACACCTTC. The encoded protein is CASSLDAGSKYGYTF.

The chain carries TRBV5-1 and TRBJ1-1; D may be TRBD1 (5 bases). The CDR3 runs 14 residues. Germline CDR1 and CDR2: SGHRS and YFSETQ. Trimming shortened V by 4 bases and J by 7 bases, and 17 bases separated the two germline ends. The CDR3 sequence is CASSPGHRNDEAFF. CDR3 bases: TGCGCCAGCAGCCCTGGACACAGGAACGATGAAGCTTTCTTT.

V gene TRBV14 combines with J gene TRBJ2-1, with TRBD1 matching 8 bases. This CDR3 contains 18 residues. Germline values: CDR1 SGHDN, CDR2 FVKESK. V lost 3 bases to trimming and J lost 1 base; unmatched junction nucleotides: 11. The CDR3 region is CASSHIGSGTGSYNEQFF. The CDR3 nucleotides are TGTGCCAGCAGCCACATTGGGTCCGGGACAGGTTCCTACAATGAGCAGTTCTTC.

This clone has only a few counts. This rearrangement joins TRBV15 to TRBJ2-2, with 9 nucleotides matching TRBD1. V trimming: 2 bases; J trimming: 3 bases; junction bases outside the gene matches: 1. Germline V gene lookup returns CDR1 LNHNV and CDR2 YYDKDF (reference sequence). There are 15 residues in the CDR3. For the CDR3, the DNA is TGTGCCACCAGCAGACGGGACAGGGACACCGGGGAGCTGTTTTTT. As protein: CATSRRDRDTGELFF.

The chain links TRBV3-1 (or the pseudogene TRBV3-2) to TRBJ2-7; 12 positions agree with TRBD2. Trimming at V came to 6 bases and at J to 9 bases, leaving 12 bases not matched to a gene. From germline, CDR1 is LGHDT and CDR2 YNNKEL (reference sequence). CDR3 length equals 15 residues. The CDR3 region is CASSPGTSGQYLQYF. For the CDR3, the DNA is TGTGCCAGCAGTCCCGGGACTAGCGGGCAATATTTGCAGTACTTC.

This chain links TRBV27 with TRBJ1-4; 7 bases are a match to TRBD1. The CDR3 extends over 16 amino acids. CDR1 and CDR2 (germline): MNHEY, SMNVEV (reference sequence). V was clipped by 3 bases and J by 8 bases; unmatched bases: 12. The CDR3 coding sequence is TGTGCCAGCAGTTTTCTTCCGACAGGGCGGGGAGAAAAACTGTTTTTT. Encoded protein: CASSFLPTGRGEKLFF.

The chain has TRBV7-6 and TRBJ1-2; D might be TRBD1 (6 bases). Trimming took off 5 bases at V and 6 bases at J, with 13 bases between the two ends. CDR1 and CDR2 from the germline V gene are SGHVS and FNYEAQ. This CDR3 spans 13 amino acids. CDR3 DNA sequence: TGTGCCAGCAGCCGGGGGGGCCTTGATGGCTACACCTTC. This gives the protein CASSRGGLDGYTF.

The chain uses TRBV6-2 or TRBV6-3 and TRBJ2-7; 15 bases match TRBD2. Germline CDR1 is MNHEY and CDR2 is SVGEGT. The CDR3 sequence is 21 residues long. Trimming took 4 bases from V and 2 from J; bases not matched to a gene: 18. This CDR3 is CASSSPLRTPGLAGGTYEQYF. The CDR3 DNA follows: TGTGCCAGCAGTTCACCACTAAGGACACCGGGACTAGCGGGAGGAACCTACGAGCAGTACTTC.

This chain links TRBV18 with TRBJ2-2; D is perhaps TRBD1 (6 bases). Trimming took 4 bases from V and 3 from J, leaving 18 bases between them. This CDR3 contains 17 residues. Germline lookup yields CDR1 KGHSH and CDR2 LQKENI. In DNA, the CDR3 is TGTGCCAGCTCACTCTATCAGGACAGAGCGGACACCGGGGAGCTGTTTTTT. Protein product: CASSLYQDRADTGELFF.

The CDR3 DNA reads as TGTGCCAGCAGTCCGCGGGACAGGGGAAGTGAAAAACTGTTTTTT. Residues: CASSPRDRGSEKLFF. The V call is TRBV6-2 or TRBV6-3, the J call TRBJ1-4; 10 bases are shared with TRBD1. Germline V gene lookup returns CDR1 MNHEY and CDR2 SVGEGT. The CDR3 is 15 residues long. V trimming: 5 bases; J trimming: 7 bases; junction bases outside the gene matches: 7.

The sample holds a few counts of this clone. The genes are TRBV2 and TRBJ1-1; a possible D gene is TRBD1 (5 bases). V lost 4 bases to trimming and J lost 2 bases, with 8 bases between them. The CDR3 has 13 residues. Germline CDR1 is SNHLY and CDR2 is FYNNEI. CDR3 loop: CASSGQINTEAFF. CDR3 nucleotides: TGTGCCAGCAGTGGACAGATCAACACTGAAGCTTTCTTT.

The chain employs TRBV28 and TRBJ1-2; 7 positions match TRBD1. CDR1 is MDHEN and CDR2 is SYDVKM in the germline V gene. The CDR3 contains 14 residues. V was clipped by 6 bases and J by 4 bases; unmatched bases: 8. CDR3: CASRPGTDPYGYTF. The CDR3 DNA reads as TGTGCCAGCAGACCTGGGACAGACCCCTATGGCTACACCTTC.

The V call is TRBV13, the J call TRBJ1-2; possible D gene TRBD1, 5 bases. The CDR3 has 15 residues. The ends were cut back, 5 bases at V and 4 bases at J, with 17 bases in the middle. CDR1 PRHDT and CDR2 FYEKMQ come from the germline V gene (reference sequence). The DNA of the CDR3 is TGTGCCAGCAGCCCCGGGGGACGGGTCTTCTATGGCTACACCTTC. Its protein is CASSPGGRVFYGYTF.

This clone showed up just once. The rearrangement joins TRBV3-1 (or the pseudogene TRBV3-2) to TRBJ1-5, with 9 bases aligning to TRBD1. Germline CDR1 is LGHDT and CDR2 is YNNKEL (reference sequence). The CDR3 sequence is 20 residues long. Trimming removed 0 bases from V and 4 bases from J; junction bases left unmatched: 16. This CDR3 is CASSQDMGQGWTQVNQPQHF. Written as DNA, the CDR3 is TGTGCCAGCAGCCAAGATATGGGACAGGGTTGGACACAAGTGAATCAGCCCCAGCATTTT.

This clone was seen more than once but under ten times. V usage is TRBV4-3 and J usage is TRBJ1-4, with a possible D match to TRBD1 (5 bases). Between the trimmed V and J ends, which lost 0 bases and 4 bases, there was a span of 12 bases. Germline CDR1 LGHNA, CDR2 YSLEER. This CDR3 contains 16 residues. The CDR3: CASSQDGGGYNEKLFF. The CDR3, as DNA: TGCGCCAGCAGCCAAGATGGCGGGGGGTATAATGAAAAACTGTTTTTT.

This clone was observed once. The chain recombines TRBV9 with TRBJ2-3, with TRBD2 matching 10 bases. V was pared by 0 bases and J by 3 bases, with 1 base of the junction left unmatched. Germline CDR1 and CDR2: SGDLS and YYNGEE. The CDR3 spans 15 residues. The CDR3 spells CASSVASGRTDTQYF. In DNA form, the CDR3 reads TGTGCCAGCAGCGTAGCTAGCGGGAGAACAGATACGCAGTATTTT.

This chain connects TRBV9 to TRBJ1-1; the match to TRBD1 covers 8 bases. CDR1 is SGDLS and CDR2 is YYNGEE in the germline V gene. This CDR3 is built from 14 residues. V shed 3 bases, J shed 8 bases, and the junction held 9 bases outside the gene matches. CDR3 coding DNA: TGTGCCAGCAGCGCCTTCGACAGGGGCACAGAAGCTTTCTTT. Translating it yields CASSAFDRGTEAFF.